This T cell receptor (beta chain) was sequenced for a study of shared clonotypes between healthy human individuals. Study results and limitations: Generation probabilities were higher for clonotypes shared across all four sorted-subset donors than for unshared ones. In general, naive subsets displayed greater estimated richness than memory subsets did.

Sequenced by immunoSEQ multiplex PCR; TCRdb stores in-frame clones only, minus some. Of more than 2,000,000 clones listed, approximately 92% are singletons. This CDR3 comprises 15 residues. V gave up 2 bases and J gave up 0 bases, with 11 bases separating them. Germline V gene lookup returns CDR1 MNHNS and CDR2 SASEGT. With regard to this clone: Its antigen is not known.

Sequenced material: naive CD4+ T cells sorted from blood. The subset was: CD45RA+ positively selected. This chain uses TRBV6-1 with TRBJ2-7; D is ambiguous. This clonotype was obtained from a man between 18 and 29 years old in good health. The CDR3 nucleotides read TGTGCCAGCAGTGAACTAGGTTACAGCTCCTACGAGCAGTACTTC. Residues: CASSELGYSSYEQYF.